One and the same sample provided the 25 T cell receptor beta chains below, sequenced in a study of vaccination and CD4 T cells after COVID-19. Specified treatment: roughly 11-day PBMC culture with coronavirus spike peptide pools or control peptides (ViraFEST assay). Sequencing of the DNA from cultured CD4+ T cells was carried out with the Oncomine TCR Beta short-read assay. TCRdb ran MiXCR on the PCR reads and lists one entry per CDR3 protein. The sample includes some 11,000 distinct CDR3 sequences, roughly 71% of them seen just once. These receptors have no known antigen. The sequenced sample consisted of CD4+ T cells from blood, cultured in vitro. The receptors were sampled from a human donor who had recovered from COVID-19.

The chain employs TRBV20-1 and TRBJ2-2, with 10 bases lining up with TRBD2. The CDR3 runs to 15 residues. The V gene end was trimmed by 3 bases and the J gene end by 6 bases; junction bases not matched to a gene: 7. Germline lookup yields CDR1 DFQATT and CDR2 SNEGSKA (reference sequence). CDR3 sequence (DNA): TGCAGTGCTAGGTCTAGCGGGAGTTGGTCCGGGGAGCTGTTTTTT. As protein: CSARSSGSWSGELFF.

V and J are TRBV5-1 and TRBJ2-1, with 11 bases matching TRBD1. Per germline, CDR1 SGHRS and CDR2 YFSETQ. This CDR3 contains 14 residues. Trimming took 4 bases from V and 6 from J; bases not matched to a gene: 3. The CDR3 bases are TGCGCCAGCAGCCAGGGGACAGGGGGCAATGAGCAGTTCTTC. Translated, it gives CASSQGTGGNEQFF.

A few counts support this clonotype. The V and J genes are TRBV12-3 or TRBV12-4 and TRBJ2-1; the match to TRBD2 covers 14 bases. The junction had 4 bases not matched to a gene; V was cut back by 3 bases and J by 9 bases. The CDR3 is made up of 15 amino acids. The CDR3, as DNA: TGTGCCAGCAGTTTGGGACTAGCGGGGGTGGGTGAGCAGTTCTTC. This encodes CASSLGLAGVGEQFF.

This chain connects TRBV9 to TRBJ1-1; the D gene is possibly TRBD1 (5 bases). V was cut by 4 bases and J by 4 bases, with 14 bases left in between. Germline lookup yields CDR1 SGDLS and CDR2 YYNGEE. The CDR3 covers 14 residues. The DNA for the CDR3 is TGTGCCAGCAGCCTCCACGTAGGGGTCACTGAAGCTTTCTTT. Translated: CASSLHVGVTEAFF.

The chain employs TRBV12-3 or TRBV12-4 and TRBJ1-6, with D possibly being TRBD1 (6 bases). The V gene lost 5 bases and the J gene lost 10 bases, with 15 bases spanning the gap. This CDR3 comprises 14 residues. DNA of the CDR3: TGTGCCAGCAGTCGGGGAGGGGGACGATCACCCCTCCACTTT. Its translation is CASSRGGGRSPLHF.

The gene calls are TRBV27 and TRBJ1-4; D unclear. The CDR3 spans 15 residues. The ends were cut back, 3 bases at V and 8 bases at J, with 16 bases in the middle. CDR1 and CDR2 (germline): MNHEY, SMNVEV (reference sequence). CDR3: CASSFIEKRTEKLFF. CDR3 bases: TGTGCCAGCAGTTTCATCGAGAAACGGACGGAAAAACTGTTTTTT.

This chain connects TRBV6-1 to TRBJ1-5, with a possible D match to TRBD1 (5 bases). This CDR3 contains 13 residues. Per the germline V gene, CDR1 is MNHNS and CDR2 is SASEGT. V lost 8 bases, J lost 4 bases, and 12 bases lay in between. The CDR3 loop reads CASGTGWNQPQHF. The DNA of the CDR3 is TGTGCCAGCGGGACGGGTTGGAATCAGCCCCAGCATTTT.

Only a few counts were recorded for this clonotype. This rearrangement joins TRBV19 to TRBJ1-6, with 8 positions matching TRBD1. With 3 bases clipped from V and 7 bases from J, the junction kept 8 bases outside the gene matches. This CDR3 has 16 amino acids. CDR1 is LNHDA, CDR2 SQIVND, per germline (reference sequence). The CDR3: CASSILDRVENSPLHF. CDR3 nucleotides: TGTGCCAGTAGTATTCTGGACAGGGTTGAGAATTCACCCCTCCACTTT.

This rearrangement joins TRBV7-2 to TRBJ2-1; 9 bases align to TRBD2. Germline V CDR1 and CDR2: SGHTA, FQGNSA. The V gene end was trimmed by 1 base and the J gene end by 5 bases; junction bases not matched to a gene: 6. The CDR3 is 16 amino acids. The chain's CDR3 is CASSLDRGGEHNEQFF. In DNA form, the CDR3 reads TGTGCCAGCAGCTTAGACCGCGGGGGGGAACACAATGAGCAGTTCTTC.

This rearrangement joins TRBV20-1 to TRBJ1-6; 7 nucleotides line up with TRBD1. V dropped 3 bases and J dropped 4; count of bases not matched to a gene: 6. The CDR3 extends over 15 amino acids. Germline lookup yields CDR1 DFQATT and CDR2 SNEGSKA (reference sequence). For the CDR3, the DNA is TGCAGTGCTAGCCGAACGGGACAGTATAATTCACCCCTCCACTTT. Its translation: CSASRTGQYNSPLHF.

On this clonotype: At one end the junction does not follow the germline gene, possibly because of a read error. V is TRBV10-3 and J is TRBJ2-7; tentatively, D is TRBD1 or TRBD2 (5 bases each). Looked up from germline, CDR1 is ENHRY and CDR2 is SYGVKD. The CDR3 length is 13 residues. CDR3 DNA sequence: TGTGCCATCAGTGAGTCTTTACTTGGGACGGTAGACTTC. This gives the protein CAISESLLGTVDF.

The chain uses TRBV7-6 and TRBJ2-1, with D perhaps matching TRBD2 (7 bases). CDR1 SGHVS and CDR2 FNYEAQ come from the germline V gene. V was cut by 3 bases and J by 3 bases, with 15 bases left in between. This CDR3 region has 16 residues. The chain's CDR3 is CASSLALGGLYNEQFF. CDR3 DNA sequence: TGTGCCAGCAGCTTGGCCCTCGGGGGGCTCTACAATGAGCAGTTCTTC.

This clonotype was seen only a few times. The chain uses TRBV11-2 and TRBJ2-3, with D unclear. This CDR3 is 15 amino acids long. Trimming took 1 base from V and 0 from J, leaving 8 bases between them. Germline CDR1 SGHAT, CDR2 FQNNGV. The DNA for the CDR3 is TGTGCCAGCAGCTTAGCGCCTACTAGCACAGATACGCAGTATTTT. Protein product: CASSLAPTSTDTQYF.

This sequence joins TRBV11-2 and TRBJ2-5; the match to TRBD2 covers 11 bases. CDR1 is SGHAT, CDR2 FQNNGV, per germline. This CDR3 is built from 15 residues. V gave up 3 bases and J gave up 4 bases; unmatched junction bases: 4. CDR3 in amino acids: CASSFTSGSRETQYF. CDR3 DNA: TGTGCCAGCAGCTTCACTAGCGGGAGTAGAGAGACCCAGTACTTC.

V is TRBV6-5 and J is TRBJ2-7; 9 nucleotides match TRBD1. CDR3 length: 14 residues. Looked up from germline, CDR1 is MNHEY and CDR2 is SVGAGI. V dropped 4 bases and J dropped 7; count of bases not matched to a gene: 8. This chain's CDR3 is CASSSGQGTGEQYF. The CDR3 DNA reads TGTGCCAGCAGTTCGGGACAGGGTACGGGGGAGCAGTACTTC.

The chain is built from TRBV11-2 and TRBJ2-2; TRBD1 aligns across 9 bases. The CDR3 is made up of 13 amino acids. Germline V gene lookup returns CDR1 SGHAT and CDR2 FQNNGV. Trimming took 10 bases from V and 10 from J; bases not matched to a gene: 10. CDR3 loop: CATRGQGREELFF. CDR3 sequence (DNA): TGTGCCACCCGAGGACAGGGGCGCGAGGAGCTGTTTTTT. The entire variable domain, with the rest obtained from reference TRBV11-2 and TRBJ2-2, is as follows: EAGVAQSPRYKIIEKRQSVAFWCNPISGHATLYWYQQILGQGPKLLIQFQNNGVVDDSQLPKDRFSAERLKGVDSTLKIQPAKLEDSAVYLCATRGQGREELFFGEGSRLTVL.

The chain uses TRBV2 and TRBJ2-7; 8 nucleotides agree with TRBD1. Germline assignment: CDR1 SNHLY and CDR2 FYNNEI. This CDR3 region has 14 residues. Trimming took 2 bases from V and 4 from J; bases not matched to a gene: 4. CDR3 DNA: TGTGCCAGCAGTGAACAGGGGGCCTTATACGAGCAGTACTTC. Residues: CASSEQGALYEQYF.

The V and J genes are TRBV2 and TRBJ2-3; D is uncertain. The V end was cut by 3 bases, the J end by 4 bases, with 14 bases between. This CDR3 is 15 amino acids long. The germline CDR1 and CDR2 sequences are SNHLY and FYNNEI. CDR3 nucleotide sequence: TGTGCCAGCAGTGATGACACCAGCAGGTCAGATACGCAGTATTTT. This encodes CASSDDTSRSDTQYF.

The chain uses TRBV20-1 and TRBJ2-3; the D gene is possibly TRBD2 (6 bases). The CDR3 runs to 14 residues. Per the germline V gene, CDR1 is DFQATT and CDR2 is SNEGSKA (reference sequence). Trimming cost V 0 bases and J 2 bases, with 9 bases left between them. CDR3 coding DNA: TGCAGTGCTAGAGACGGGGGACTCACAGATACGCAGTATTTT. Encoded protein: CSARDGGLTDTQYF.

The rearrangement joins TRBV6-1 to TRBJ1-2; no clear D. CDR1 and CDR2 from the germline V gene are MNHNS and SASEGT. V shed 4 bases and J shed 1 base, with 10 bases lying between them. The length of the CDR3 is 14 residues. The CDR3 DNA follows: TGTGCCAGCAGTGTGTGGAAGGGTAACTATGGCTACACCTTC. Translating it yields CASSVWKGNYGYTF.

The genes are TRBV11-2 and TRBJ2-3, with D tentatively TRBD2 (5 bases). The CDR3 contains 11 residues. Per the germline V gene, CDR1 is SGHAT and CDR2 is FQNNGV. The V and J ends lost 6 bases and 6 bases respectively, with 7 bases between them. CDR3 loop: CASSLADTQYF. The CDR3, as DNA: TGTGCCAGCAGTCTAGCTGATACGCAGTATTTT.

The chain recombines TRBV20-1 with TRBJ1-5; D call uncertain. The CDR3 contains 14 residues. Germline assignment: CDR1 DFQATT and CDR2 SNEGSKA (reference sequence). V lost 4 bases and J 4 bases, leaving 14 bases between the germline ends. The CDR3 sequence: CSAILGGSNQPQHF. For the CDR3, the DNA is TGCAGTGCTATTCTGGGCGGGAGTAATCAGCCCCAGCATTTT.

The genes are TRBV11-2 and TRBJ2-6; D possibly uses TRBD1 or TRBD2 (5 bases each). CDR3 length equals 15 residues. Trimming took off 6 bases at V and 0 bases at J, with 9 bases between the two ends. Per the germline V gene, CDR1 is SGHAT and CDR2 is FQNNGV. CDR3 amino acids: CASRGPRSGANVLTF. The CDR3 DNA follows: TGTGCCAGCAGGGGACCTCGCTCTGGGGCCAACGTCCTGACTTTC.

This rearrangement joins TRBV5-1 to TRBJ1-2; D might be TRBD1 (5 bases). Germline assignment: CDR1 SGHRS and CDR2 YFSETQ. V dropped 4 bases and J dropped 1 base, with 20 bases sitting between them. CDR3 length equals 17 residues. The CDR3, as DNA: TGCGCCAGCAGCAGCCCGGGCAGTTCCGGGGGTAACTATGGCTACACCTTC. Amino acids: CASSSPGSSGGNYGYTF.

The sample holds a few counts of this clonotype. The rearrangement links TRBV6-5 to TRBJ1-3; D not resolved. The CDR3 is 17 residues long. Trimming removed 0 bases from V and 0 bases from J, with 12 bases in between. Germline lookup yields CDR1 MNHEY and CDR2 SVGAGI. DNA for the CDR3: TGTGCCAGCAGTTACTCAGGCAGCCAGAGCTCTGGAAACACCATATATTTT. The encoded protein is CASSYSGSQSSGNTIYF.